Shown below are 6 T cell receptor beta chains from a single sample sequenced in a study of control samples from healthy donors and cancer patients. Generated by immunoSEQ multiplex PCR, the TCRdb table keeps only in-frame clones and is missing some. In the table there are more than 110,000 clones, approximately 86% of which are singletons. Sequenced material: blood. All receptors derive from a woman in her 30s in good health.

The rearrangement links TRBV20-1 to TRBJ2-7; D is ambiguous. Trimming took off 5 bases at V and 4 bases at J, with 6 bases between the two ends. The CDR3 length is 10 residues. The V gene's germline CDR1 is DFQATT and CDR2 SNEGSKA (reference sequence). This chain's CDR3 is CSAYLYEQYF. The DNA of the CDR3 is TGCAGTGCTTATTTATACGAGCAGTACTTC.

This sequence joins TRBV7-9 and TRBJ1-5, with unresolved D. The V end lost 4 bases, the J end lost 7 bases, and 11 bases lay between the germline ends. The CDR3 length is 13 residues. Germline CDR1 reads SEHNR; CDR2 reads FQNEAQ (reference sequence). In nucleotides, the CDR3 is TGTGCCAGCAGCTCCAAGTTGAGACAGCCCCAGCATTTT. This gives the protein CASSSKLRQPQHF.

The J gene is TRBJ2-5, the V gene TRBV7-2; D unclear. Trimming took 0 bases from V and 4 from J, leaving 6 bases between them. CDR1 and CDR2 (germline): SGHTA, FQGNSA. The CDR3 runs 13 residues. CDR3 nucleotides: TGTGCCAGCAGCTTAGCCCGAGGAGAGACCCAGTACTTC. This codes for CASSLARGETQYF.

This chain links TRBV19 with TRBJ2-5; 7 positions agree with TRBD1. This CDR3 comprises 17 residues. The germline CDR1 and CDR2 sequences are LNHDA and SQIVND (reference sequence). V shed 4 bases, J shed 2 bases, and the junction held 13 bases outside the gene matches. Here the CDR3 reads CASSRPPGQSLQETQYF. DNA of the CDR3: TGTGCCAGTAGTAGACCACCGGGACAGAGCCTTCAAGAGACCCAGTACTTC.

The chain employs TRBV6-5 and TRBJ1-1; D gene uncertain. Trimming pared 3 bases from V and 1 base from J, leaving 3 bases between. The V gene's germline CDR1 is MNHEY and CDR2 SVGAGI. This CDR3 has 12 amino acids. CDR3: CASSYRNTEAFF. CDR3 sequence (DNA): TGTGCCAGCAGTTATCGGAACACTGAAGCTTTCTTT.

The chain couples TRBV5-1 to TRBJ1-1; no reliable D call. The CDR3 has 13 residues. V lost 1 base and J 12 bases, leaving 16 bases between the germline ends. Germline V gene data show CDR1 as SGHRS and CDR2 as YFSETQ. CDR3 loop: CASSLSTAGPTFF. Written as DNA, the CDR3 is TGCGCCAGCAGCTTGAGCACAGCTGGGCCGACTTTCTTT.